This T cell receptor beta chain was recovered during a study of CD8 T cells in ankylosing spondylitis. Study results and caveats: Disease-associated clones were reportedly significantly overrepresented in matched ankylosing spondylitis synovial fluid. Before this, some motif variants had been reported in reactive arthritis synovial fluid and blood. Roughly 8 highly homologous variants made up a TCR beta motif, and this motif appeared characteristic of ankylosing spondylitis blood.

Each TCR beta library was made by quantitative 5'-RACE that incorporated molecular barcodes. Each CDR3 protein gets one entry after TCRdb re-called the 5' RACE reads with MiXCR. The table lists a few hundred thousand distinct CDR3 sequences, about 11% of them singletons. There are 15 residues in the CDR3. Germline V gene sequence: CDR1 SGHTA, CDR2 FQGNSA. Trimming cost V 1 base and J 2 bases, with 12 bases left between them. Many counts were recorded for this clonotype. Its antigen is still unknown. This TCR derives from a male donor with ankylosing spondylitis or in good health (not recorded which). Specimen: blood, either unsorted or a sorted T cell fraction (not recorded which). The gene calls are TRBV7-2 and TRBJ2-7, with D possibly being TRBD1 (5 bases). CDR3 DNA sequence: TGTGCCAGCAGCTTAGTCGCAGGGAATCCCTACGAGCAGTACTTC. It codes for CASSLVAGNPYEQYF. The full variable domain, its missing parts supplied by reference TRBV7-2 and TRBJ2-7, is GAGVSQSPSNKVTEKGKDVELRCDPISGHTALYWYRQSLGQGLEFLIYFQGNSAPDKSGLPSDRFSAERTGGSVSTLTIQRTQQEDSAVYLCASSLVAGNPYEQYFGPGTRLTVT.